This T cell receptor (beta chain) emerged from a study of cytomegalovirus exposure and HLA in healthy donors. Broader study findings: Several V segments, TRBV6-2 and TRBV6-3 among them, could not be told apart and were dropped. CMV serostatus was the only immune exposure information that was available.

This clone appeared a few times. The antigen remains unidentified. V lost 5 bases to trimming and J lost 6 bases; unmatched junction nucleotides: 6. This CDR3 comprises 14 residues. Germline V gives CDR1 SGHVS, CDR2 FQNEAQ. 60 Vbeta and 13 Jbeta primers were used in PCR. Libraries were prepared by immunoSEQ multiplex PCR; TCRdb keeps only in-frame clonotypes and omits some of them. The profile shows approximately 100,000 clones, 75% to 90% of them singletons. Input material: PBMCs. V gene TRBV7-8 combines with J gene TRBJ1-1, with 10 bases identical to TRBD1. The receptor comes from a man aged 40-50 years in good health and CMV-seropositive. For the CDR3, the DNA is TGTGCCAGCAGCACCGGACAGGGGGTCTCTGAAGCTTTCTTT. Amino acids: CASSTGQGVSEAFF.